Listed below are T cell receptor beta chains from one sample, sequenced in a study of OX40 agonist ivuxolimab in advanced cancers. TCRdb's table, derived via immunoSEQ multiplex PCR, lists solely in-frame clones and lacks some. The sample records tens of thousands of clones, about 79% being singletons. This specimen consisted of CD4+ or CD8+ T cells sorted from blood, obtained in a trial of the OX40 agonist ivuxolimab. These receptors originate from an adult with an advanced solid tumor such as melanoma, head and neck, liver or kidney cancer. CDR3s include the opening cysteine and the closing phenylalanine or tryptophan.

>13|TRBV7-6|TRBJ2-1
CASSPGTGDEQFF
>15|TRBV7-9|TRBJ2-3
CASSRLAEKTDTQYF
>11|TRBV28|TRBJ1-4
CASSLAEKLFF
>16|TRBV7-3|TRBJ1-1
CASSLKAGGAGTEAFF
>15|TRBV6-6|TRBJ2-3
CASCFDREVADTQYF
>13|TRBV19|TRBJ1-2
CASSTQGARGHTF
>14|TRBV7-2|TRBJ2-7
CASSLASRSYEQYF
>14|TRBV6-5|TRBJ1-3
CASSYGKLGNTIYF
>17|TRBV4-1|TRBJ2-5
CASSQVGVRGGQGTQYF
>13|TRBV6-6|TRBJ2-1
CASSYGDTPEQFF
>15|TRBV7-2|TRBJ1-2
CASSLAQRTGDGYTF
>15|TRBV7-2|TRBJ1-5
CASSLAPQIAQPQHF
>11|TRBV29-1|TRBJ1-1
CSVGGQAEAFF
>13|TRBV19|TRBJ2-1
CASSMETYNEQFF
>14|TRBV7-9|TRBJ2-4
CASSPDRQSSFQYF
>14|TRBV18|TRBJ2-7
CASSPPPGGYEQYF
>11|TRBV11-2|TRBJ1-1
CASEPYTEAFF
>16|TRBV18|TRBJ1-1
CASSPSWGGPGTEAFF
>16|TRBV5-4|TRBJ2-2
CASSLDGTGGTGELFF
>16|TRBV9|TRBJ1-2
CASSVSEFPLSYGYTF
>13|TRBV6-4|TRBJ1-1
CASSPGGRTYQSF
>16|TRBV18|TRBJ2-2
CASSPPRAANTGELFF
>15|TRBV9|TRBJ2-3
CASSVESGGTDTQYF
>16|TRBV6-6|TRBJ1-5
CASSPRGQTYNQPQHF
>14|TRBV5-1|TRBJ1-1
CASSLFSGNTEAFF
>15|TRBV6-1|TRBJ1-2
CAIGQGTLPLYGYTF
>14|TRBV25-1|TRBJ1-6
CASSFGGNKTPLHF
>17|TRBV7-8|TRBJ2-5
CASSLVGTSGGGETQYF
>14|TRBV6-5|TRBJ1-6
CASRPDGSNSPLHF
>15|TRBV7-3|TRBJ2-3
CASSFLGQGLDTQYF
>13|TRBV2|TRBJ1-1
CASSKERNTEAFF
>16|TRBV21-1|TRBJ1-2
CASSADGDRANYGYTF
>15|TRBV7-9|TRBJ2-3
CASSPHSTSTDTQYF
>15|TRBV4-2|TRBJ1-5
CASSQEIRGHQPQHF
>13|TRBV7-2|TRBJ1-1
CASSSQVRTEAFF
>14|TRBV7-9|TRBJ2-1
CASSDRVGNNEQFF
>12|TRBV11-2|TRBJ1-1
CASSWAETEAFF
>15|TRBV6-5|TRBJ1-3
CASSRGQSSGNTIYF
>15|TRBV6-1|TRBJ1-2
CASSSGQGQVDGYTF
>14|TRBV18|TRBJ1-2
CASSPPSQGADYTF
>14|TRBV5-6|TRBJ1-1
CASSSINRGTEAFF
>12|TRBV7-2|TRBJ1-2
CASSFGGLGYTF
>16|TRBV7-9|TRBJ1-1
CASSSQGAGQVPIGFF
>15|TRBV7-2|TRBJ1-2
CASSLAGQGVYGYTF
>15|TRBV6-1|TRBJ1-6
CASSEKGTEASPLHF
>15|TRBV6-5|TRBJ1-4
CASSYSGVANEKLFF